The source of this T cell receptor beta chain is a study of T cells in Graves' hyperthyroidism and ophthalmopathy. Overall study: The initial diagnosis was the point when peripheral blood was collected, ahead of any treatment.

Researchers amplified the TCR beta CDR3 regions from RNA transcripts. First-round RT-PCR targeting the TCR CDR3 was performed with the HTBI primer set. TCRdb recomputed calls from the multiplex PCR reads with MiXCR, one row per CDR3 protein. The sample carries some 270,000 distinct CDR3 sequences, 10% to 15% recorded once. Trimming stripped 0 bases from V and 2 bases from J, with 16 bases between. CDR3 size: 17 residues. CDR1 is MNHEY, CDR2 SMNVEV, per germline (reference sequence). Source material for PBMCs was about 11 ml fresh peripheral blood. This clonotype was seen more than once but under ten times.

This TCR came from a woman aged 25 to 39 with Graves' hyperthyroidism that later progressed to Graves' ophthalmopathy. The sample comprised blood. V and J are TRBV27 and TRBJ1-2, with D tentatively TRBD1 (6 bases). The CDR3 DNA reads TGTGCCAGCAGTTTATCATATTCCGGGACACCAAACTATGGCTACACCTTC. It codes for CASSLSYSGTPNYGYTF.